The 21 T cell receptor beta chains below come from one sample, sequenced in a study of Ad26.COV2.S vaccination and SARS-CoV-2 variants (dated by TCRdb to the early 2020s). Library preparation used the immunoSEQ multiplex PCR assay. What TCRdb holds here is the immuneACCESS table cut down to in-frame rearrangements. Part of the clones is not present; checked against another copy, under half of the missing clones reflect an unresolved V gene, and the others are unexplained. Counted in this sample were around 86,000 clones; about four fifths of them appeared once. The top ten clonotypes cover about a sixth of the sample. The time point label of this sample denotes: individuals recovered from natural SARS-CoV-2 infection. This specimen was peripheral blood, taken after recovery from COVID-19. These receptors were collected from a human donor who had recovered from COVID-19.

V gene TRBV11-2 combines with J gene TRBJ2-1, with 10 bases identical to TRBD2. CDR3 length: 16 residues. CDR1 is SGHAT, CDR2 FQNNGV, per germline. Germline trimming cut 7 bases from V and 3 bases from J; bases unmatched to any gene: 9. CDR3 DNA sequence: TGTGCCAGCACCCTAAGGACTAGCGGCTACTACAATGAGCAGTTCTTC. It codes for CASTLRTSGYYNEQFF.

As DNA, the CDR3 is TGTGCCGCGGTGGCTAGCGGGGGGAGGGATGAGCAGTTCTTC. It specifies CAAVASGGRDEQFF. This chain joins TRBV10-3 and TRBJ2-1, with 11 bases aligning to TRBD2. V shed 11 bases and J 8 bases; nucleotides not matched to a gene: 11. Germline CDR1 is ENHRY and CDR2 is SYGVKD. The CDR3 sequence is 14 residues long.

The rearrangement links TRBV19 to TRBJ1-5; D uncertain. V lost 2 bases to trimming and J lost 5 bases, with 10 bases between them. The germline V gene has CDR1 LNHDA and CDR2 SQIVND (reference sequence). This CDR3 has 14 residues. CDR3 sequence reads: CASSIRPGDQPQHF. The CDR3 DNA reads TGTGCCAGTAGTATACGTCCCGGGGATCAGCCCCAGCATTTT.

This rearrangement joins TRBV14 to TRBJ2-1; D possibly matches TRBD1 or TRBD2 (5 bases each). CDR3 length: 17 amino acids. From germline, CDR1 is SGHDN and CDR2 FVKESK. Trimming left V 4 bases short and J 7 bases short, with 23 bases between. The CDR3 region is CASSLLGLRDRLNEQFF. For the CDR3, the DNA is TGTGCCAGCAGCCTACTGGGCCTCCGGGACCGATTGAATGAGCAGTTCTTC.

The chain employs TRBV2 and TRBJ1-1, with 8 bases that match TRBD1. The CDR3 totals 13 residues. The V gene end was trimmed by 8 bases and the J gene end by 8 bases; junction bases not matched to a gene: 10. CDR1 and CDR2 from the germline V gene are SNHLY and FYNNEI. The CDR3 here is CASDRGGPGEAFF. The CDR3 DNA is TGTGCCAGCGACAGGGGCGGCCCGGGAGAAGCTTTCTTT.

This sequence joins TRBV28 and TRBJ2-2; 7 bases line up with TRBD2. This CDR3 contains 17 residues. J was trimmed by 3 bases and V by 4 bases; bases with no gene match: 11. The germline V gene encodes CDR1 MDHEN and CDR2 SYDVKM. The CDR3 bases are TGTGCCAGCAGTTCCCCCAGTGCGGGAGACCACACCGGGGAGCTGTTTTTT. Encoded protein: CASSSPSAGDHTGELFF.

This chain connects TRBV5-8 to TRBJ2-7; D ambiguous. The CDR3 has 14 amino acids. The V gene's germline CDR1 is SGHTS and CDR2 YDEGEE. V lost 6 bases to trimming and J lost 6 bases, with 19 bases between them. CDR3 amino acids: CASTLERVQREQYF. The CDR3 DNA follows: TGTGCCAGCACCCTTGAAAGGGTTCAGCGCGAGCAGTACTTC. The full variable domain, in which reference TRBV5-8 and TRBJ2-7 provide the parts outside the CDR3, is EAGVTQSPTHLIKTRGQQATLRCSPISGHTSVYWYQQALGLGLQFLLWYDEGEERNRGNFPPRFSGRQFPNYSSELNVNALELEDSALYLCASTLERVQREQYFGPGTRLTVT.

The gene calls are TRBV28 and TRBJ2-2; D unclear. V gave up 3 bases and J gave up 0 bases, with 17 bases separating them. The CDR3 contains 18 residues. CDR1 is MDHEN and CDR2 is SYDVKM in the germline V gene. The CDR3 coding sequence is TGTGCCAGCAGTTTCTTGGGTGGCCTAAGAGCGAACACCGGGGAGCTGTTTTTT. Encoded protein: CASSFLGGLRANTGELFF.

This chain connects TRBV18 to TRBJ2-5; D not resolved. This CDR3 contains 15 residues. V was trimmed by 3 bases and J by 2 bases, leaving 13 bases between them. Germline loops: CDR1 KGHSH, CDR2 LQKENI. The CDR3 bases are TGTGCCAGCTCACCTGAGATAGGGTTGCAAGAGACCCAGTACTTC. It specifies CASSPEIGLQETQYF.

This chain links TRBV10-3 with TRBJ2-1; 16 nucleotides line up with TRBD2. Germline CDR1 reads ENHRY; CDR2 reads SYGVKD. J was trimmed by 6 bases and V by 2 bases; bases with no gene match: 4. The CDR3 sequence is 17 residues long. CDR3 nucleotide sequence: TGTGCCATCAGTGAGCCGGGACTAGCGGGAGGGTTCAATGAGCAGTTCTTC. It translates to CAISEPGLAGGFNEQFF.

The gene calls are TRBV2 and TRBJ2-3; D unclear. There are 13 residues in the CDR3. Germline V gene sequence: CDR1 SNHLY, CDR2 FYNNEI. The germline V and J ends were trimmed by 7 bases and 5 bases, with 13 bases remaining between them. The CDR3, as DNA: TGTGCCAGCAAACGGAGCCTCGGAGATACGCAGTATTTT. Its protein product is CASKRSLGDTQYF.

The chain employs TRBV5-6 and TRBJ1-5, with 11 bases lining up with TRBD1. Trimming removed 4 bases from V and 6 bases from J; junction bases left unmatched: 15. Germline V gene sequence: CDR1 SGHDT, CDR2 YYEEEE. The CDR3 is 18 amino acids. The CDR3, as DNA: TGTGCCAGCAGCATAGGACAGGGGGCCTCCAGTAATGGTCAGCCCCAGCATTTT. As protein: CASSIGQGASSNGQPQHF. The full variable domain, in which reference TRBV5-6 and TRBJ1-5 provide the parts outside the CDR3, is DAGVTQSPTHLIKTRGQQVTLRCSPKSGHDTVSWYQQALGQGPQFIFQYYEEEERQRGNFPDRFSGHQFPNYSSELNVNALLLGDSALYLCASSIGQGASSNGQPQHFGDGTRLSIL.

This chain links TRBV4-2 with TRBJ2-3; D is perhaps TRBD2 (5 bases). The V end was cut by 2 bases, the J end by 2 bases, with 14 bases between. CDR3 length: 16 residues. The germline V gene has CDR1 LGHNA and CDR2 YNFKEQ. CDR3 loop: CASSQRSEFATDTQYF. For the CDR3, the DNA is TGTGCCAGCAGCCAACGTAGCGAGTTCGCCACAGATACGCAGTATTTT.

Here the CDR3 DNA reads TGTGCCAGCAGCTTAGTGGGGGGACTTGGCTACACCTTC. The encoded protein is CASSLVGGLGYTF. V usage is TRBV11-1 and J usage is TRBJ1-2; a weak D match, TRBD1 (5 bases). CDR3 length: 13 amino acids. Germline V CDR1 and CDR2: SGHAT, FQDESV (reference sequence). The V and J ends lost 1 base and 7 bases respectively, with 10 bases between them.

CDR3 region: CASRHEDYGYTF. DNA of the CDR3: TGTGCCAGCCGCCACGAGGACTATGGCTACACCTTC. This chain links TRBV7-9 with TRBJ1-2; unclear D gene. Germline assignment: CDR1 SEHNR and CDR2 FQNEAQ (reference sequence). The CDR3 length is 12 residues. The germline V and J ends were trimmed by 8 bases and 3 bases, with 10 bases remaining between them.

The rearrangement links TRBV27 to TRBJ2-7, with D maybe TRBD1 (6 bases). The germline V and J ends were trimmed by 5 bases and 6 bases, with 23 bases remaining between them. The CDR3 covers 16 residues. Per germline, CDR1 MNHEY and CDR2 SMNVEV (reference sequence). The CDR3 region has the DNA TGTGCCAGCAGTCTTATGGTACTACAGGGAATATCCGAGCAGTACTTC. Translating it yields CASSLMVLQGISEQYF.

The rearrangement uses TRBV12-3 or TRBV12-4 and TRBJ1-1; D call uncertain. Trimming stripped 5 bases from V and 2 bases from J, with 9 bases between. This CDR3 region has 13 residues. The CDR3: CASSLHINTEAFF. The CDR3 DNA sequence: TGTGCCAGCAGTCTACATATTAACACTGAAGCTTTCTTT.

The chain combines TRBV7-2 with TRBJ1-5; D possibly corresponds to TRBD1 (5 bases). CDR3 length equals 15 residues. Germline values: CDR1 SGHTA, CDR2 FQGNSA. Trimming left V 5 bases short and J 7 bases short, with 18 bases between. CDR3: CASSLGGGWLQPQHF. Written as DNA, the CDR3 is TGTGCCAGCAGCCTCGGCGGGGGGTGGTTGCAGCCCCAGCATTTT.

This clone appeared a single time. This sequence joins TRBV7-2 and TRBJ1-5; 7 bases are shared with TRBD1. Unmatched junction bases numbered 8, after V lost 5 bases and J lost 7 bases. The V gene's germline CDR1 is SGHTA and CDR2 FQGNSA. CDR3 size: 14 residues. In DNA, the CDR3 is TGTGCCAGCAGCCCCAAGGGACAGACCCAGCCCCAGCATTTT. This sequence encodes CASSPKGQTQPQHF.

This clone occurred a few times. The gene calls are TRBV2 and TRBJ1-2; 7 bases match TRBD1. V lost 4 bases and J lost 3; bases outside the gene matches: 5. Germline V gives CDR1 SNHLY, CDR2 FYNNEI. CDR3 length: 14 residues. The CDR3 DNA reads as TGTGCCAGCAGTGGCAGGGGGTGGCACTATGGCTACACCTTC. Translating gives CASSGRGWHYGYTF.

The CDR3 coding sequence is TGTGCCATCAGTGAGTCCAAGATTGAGGGAGGGGTTTACAATGAGCAGTTCTTC. Amino acids: CAISESKIEGGVYNEQFF. This chain links TRBV10-3 with TRBJ2-1; 7 bases are shared with TRBD2. The CDR3 length is 18 residues. From germline, CDR1 is ENHRY and CDR2 SYGVKD. Germline trimming cut 0 bases from V and 4 bases from J; bases unmatched to any gene: 12.